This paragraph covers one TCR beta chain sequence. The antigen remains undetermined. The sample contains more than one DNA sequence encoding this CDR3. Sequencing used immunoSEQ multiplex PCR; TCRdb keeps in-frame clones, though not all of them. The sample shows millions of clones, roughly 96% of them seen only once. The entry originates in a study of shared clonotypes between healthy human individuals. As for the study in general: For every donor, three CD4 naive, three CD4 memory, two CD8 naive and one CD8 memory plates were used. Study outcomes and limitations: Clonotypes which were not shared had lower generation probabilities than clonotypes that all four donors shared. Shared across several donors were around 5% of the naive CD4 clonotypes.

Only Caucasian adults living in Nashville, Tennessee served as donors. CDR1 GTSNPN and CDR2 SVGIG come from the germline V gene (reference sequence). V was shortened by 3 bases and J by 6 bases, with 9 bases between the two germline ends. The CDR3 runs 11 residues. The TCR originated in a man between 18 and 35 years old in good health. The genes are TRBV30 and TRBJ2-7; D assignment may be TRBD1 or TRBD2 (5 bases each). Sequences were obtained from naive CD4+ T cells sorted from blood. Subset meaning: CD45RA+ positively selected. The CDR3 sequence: CAWSRDPEQYF. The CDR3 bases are TGTGCCTGGAGCCGGGACCCCGAGCAGTACTTC.